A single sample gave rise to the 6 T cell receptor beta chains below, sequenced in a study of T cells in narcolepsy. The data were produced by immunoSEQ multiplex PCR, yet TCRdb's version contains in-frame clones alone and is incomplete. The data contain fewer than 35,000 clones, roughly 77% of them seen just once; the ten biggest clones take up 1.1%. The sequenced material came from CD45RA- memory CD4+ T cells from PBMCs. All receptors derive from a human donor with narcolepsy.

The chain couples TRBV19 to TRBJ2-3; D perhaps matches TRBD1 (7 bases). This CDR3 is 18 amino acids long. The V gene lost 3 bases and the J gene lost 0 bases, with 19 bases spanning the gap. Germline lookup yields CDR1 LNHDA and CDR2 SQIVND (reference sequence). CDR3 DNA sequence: TGTGCCAGTAGTATGGGATGGAGGGGGCGAAAGAGCACAGATACGCAGTATTTT. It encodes CASSMGWRGRKSTDTQYF.

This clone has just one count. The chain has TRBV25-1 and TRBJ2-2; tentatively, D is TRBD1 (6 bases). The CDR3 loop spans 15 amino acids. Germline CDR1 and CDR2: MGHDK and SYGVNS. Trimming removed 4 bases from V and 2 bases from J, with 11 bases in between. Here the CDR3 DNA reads TGTGCCAGCAGTGTCCGGGACACTAACACCGGGGAGCTGTTTTTT. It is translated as CASSVRDTNTGELFF.

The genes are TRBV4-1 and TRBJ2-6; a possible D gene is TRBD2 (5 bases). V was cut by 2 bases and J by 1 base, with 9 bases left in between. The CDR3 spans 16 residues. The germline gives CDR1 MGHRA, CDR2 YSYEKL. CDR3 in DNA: TGCGCCAGCAGCCAATCCGGGGTGTCTGGGGCCAACGTCCTGACTTTC. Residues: CASSQSGVSGANVLTF.

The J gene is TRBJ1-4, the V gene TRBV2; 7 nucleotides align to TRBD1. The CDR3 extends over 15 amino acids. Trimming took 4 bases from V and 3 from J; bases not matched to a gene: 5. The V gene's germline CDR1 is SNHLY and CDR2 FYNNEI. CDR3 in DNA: TGTGCCAGCAGTGTGCAGGGGGTAGCTAATGAAAAACTGTTTTTT. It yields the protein CASSVQGVANEKLFF. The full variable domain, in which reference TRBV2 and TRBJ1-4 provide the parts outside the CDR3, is EPEVTQTPSHQVTQMGQEVILRCVPISNHLYFYWYRQILGQKVEFLVSFYNNEISEKSEIFDDQFSVERPDGSNFTLKIRSTKLEDSAMYFCASSVQGVANEKLFFGSGTQLSVL.

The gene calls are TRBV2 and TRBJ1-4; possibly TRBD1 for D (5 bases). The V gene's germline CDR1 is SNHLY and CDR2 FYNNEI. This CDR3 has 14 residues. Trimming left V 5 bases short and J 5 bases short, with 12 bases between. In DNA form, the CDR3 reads TGTGCCAGCAGTTACGACAGAGAGAATGAAAAACTGTTTTTT. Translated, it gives CASSYDRENEKLFF.

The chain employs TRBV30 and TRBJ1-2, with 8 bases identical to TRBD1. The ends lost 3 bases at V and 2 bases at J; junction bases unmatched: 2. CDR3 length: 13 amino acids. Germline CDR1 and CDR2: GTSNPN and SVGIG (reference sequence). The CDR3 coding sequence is TGTGCCTGGAGGGACAGGGCCAACTATGGCTACACCTTC. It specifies CAWRDRANYGYTF.